The clone carrying this T cell receptor beta chain was recorded at least ten times. The data derive from a study of T-cell reconstitution after alpha-beta-depleted transplantation in children. This sample's TCRbeta library carried unique molecular identifier barcodes. Via MiXCR, TCRdb re-called the PCR reads, giving one row per CDR3 protein. The sample contains 140,000 to 150,000 distinct CDR3 sequences, 8.8% of which appear only once. CDR3 length: 13 residues. V was clipped by 3 bases and J by 6 bases, with 11 bases between them. Looked up from germline, CDR1 is DFQATT and CDR2 is SNEGSKA (reference sequence).

J is TRBJ2-2 and V is TRBV20-1; no reliable D call. This receptor was obtained from a female patient aged 2-10 years who had a stem cell transplant for congenital amegakaryocytic thrombocytopenia, so the T cells may come from the graft donor. The input for sequencing was PBMCs, mostly from graft donor cells, taken 180 days after TCRalphabeta/CD19-depleted stem cell transplant. CDR3 sequence reads: CSARVPFSGELFF. CDR3 nucleotide sequence: TGCAGTGCTAGGGTTCCTTTCTCCGGGGAGCTGTTTTTT.